The clone carrying this T cell receptor beta chain was observed at least ten times. Its antigen is unknown. TCR beta CDR3 regions were amplified from RNA transcripts. HTBI primers drove first-round RT-PCR of the TCR CDR3. TCRdb itself ran the multiplex PCR reads through MiXCR, one entry per CDR3 protein. The table lists hundreds of thousands of distinct CDR3 sequences, about 14% of them singletons. This sample was taken from a study of T cells in Graves' hyperthyroidism and ophthalmopathy. Study observations and caveats: Blood also showed most of the thyroid clonotypes that were expanded above 0.001. Model predictions of ophthalmopathy came a median about 6.3 months before onset.

Uncontrolled infection, other autoimmune disease, pregnancy or lactation excluded patients. The diagnostic basis comprised clinical symptoms, serum thyroxine and TRAb, thyroid ultrasound and orbital computed tomography. Germline assignment: CDR1 SGDLS and CDR2 YYNGEE. CDR3 length: 14 amino acids. V was cut by 4 bases and J by 0 bases, with 10 bases left in between. The specimen was blood. This clonotype originated in a man between 18 and 29 years old with Graves' ophthalmopathy. The V and J genes are TRBV9 and TRBJ2-5; no reliable D call. The CDR3 DNA is TGTGCCAGCAGCACCGACCGAGACCAAGAGACCCAGTACTTC. It is translated as CASSTDRDQETQYF.